The sequence of this T cell receptor (beta chain) was determined in a study of blood T cell repertoires in COVID-19. Study summary: Samples of COVID-19 (acute and convalescent) were obtained from the United States, Italy and Spain. The cDNA or gDNA used as material had been derived from T cells, B-cell-depleted T cells, or PBMCs.

In the authors' methods: Nucleated cell number was recorded as an estimate derived from reference gene primer amplification. Profiled with immunoSEQ multiplex PCR; TCRdb holds only in-frame clones, not every one. V and J calls and clone size follow that table, whereas D and trimming were derived from the DNA. The sample has some 300,000 clones, less than 90% seen once; the top ten hold around 12%. The CDR3 runs 20 residues. The V gene end was trimmed by 4 bases and the J gene end by 0 bases; junction bases not matched to a gene: 8. Looked up from germline, CDR1 is LGHDT and CDR2 is YNNKEL (reference sequence).

The V gene is TRBV3-1 (or the pseudogene TRBV3-2), the J gene TRBJ2-6, with 14 bases aligning to TRBD2. Sequencing used peripheral blood. The source of this sequence is a woman aged 70-85 years with COVID-19, enrolled during active disease. The CDR3 DNA follows: TGTGCCAGCAGCCTTGGACTAGCGGGGGGTCCATTCTCTGGGGCCAACGTCCTGACTTTC. Protein: CASSLGLAGGPFSGANVLTF.